This T cell receptor beta chain is from a study of T cell responses to AZD1222 COVID-19 vaccine. V was shortened by 5 bases and J by 3 bases, with 17 bases between the two germline ends. Germline V gives CDR1 GTSNPN, CDR2 SVGIG (reference sequence). This CDR3 contains 15 residues. This table comes from immunoSEQ multiplex PCR, and its TCRdb copy is limited to in-frame clones, with some not included. The sample lists more than 110,000 clones; about 93% were seen once. The clonotype originates from an adult in good health. This chain joins TRBV30 and TRBJ1-5; D gene ambiguous. Sequenced here: peripheral blood, sampled on day 0 of AZD1222 vaccination. CDR3 coding DNA: TGTGCCTGGTCGGAACCCGGGAACCCCAATCAGCCCCAGCATTTT. This gives the protein CAWSEPGNPNQPQHF. The complete variable domain, with remaining parts taken from reference TRBV30 and TRBJ1-5, reads SQTIHQWPATLVQPVGSPLSLECTVEGTSNPNLYWYRQAAGRGLQLLFYSVGIGQISSEVPQNLSASRPQDRQFILSSKKLLLSDSGFYLCAWSEPGNPNQPQHFGDGTRLSIL.